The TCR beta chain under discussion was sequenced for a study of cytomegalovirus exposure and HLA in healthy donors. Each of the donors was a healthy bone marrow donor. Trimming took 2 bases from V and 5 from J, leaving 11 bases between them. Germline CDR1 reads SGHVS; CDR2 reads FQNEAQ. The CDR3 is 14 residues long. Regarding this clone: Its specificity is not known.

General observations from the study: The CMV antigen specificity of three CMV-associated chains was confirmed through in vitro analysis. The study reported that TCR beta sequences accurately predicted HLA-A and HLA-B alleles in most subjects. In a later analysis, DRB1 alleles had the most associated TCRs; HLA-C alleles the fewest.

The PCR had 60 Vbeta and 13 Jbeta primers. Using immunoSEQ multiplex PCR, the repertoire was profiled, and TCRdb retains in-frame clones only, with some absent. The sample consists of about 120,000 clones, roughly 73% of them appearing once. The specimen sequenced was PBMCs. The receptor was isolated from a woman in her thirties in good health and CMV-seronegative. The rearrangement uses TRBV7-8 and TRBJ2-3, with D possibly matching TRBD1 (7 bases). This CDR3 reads CASSLLQGGDTQYF. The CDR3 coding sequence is TGTGCCAGCAGCTTACTCCAGGGGGGAGATACGCAGTATTTT.